This T cell receptor (beta chain) came from a study of CD8 T cells in Susac syndrome (dated by TCRdb to about 2019). Turning to the overall study: Among the Susac syndrome patients who were sequenced, clinically active disease was present in six and clinical remission was observed in fewer than 10. Susac syndrome patients were therapy-naive, on corticosteroids (some also receiving IVIg), or on IVIg alone at blood withdrawal. Whether CD8+ T cell activation and differentiation in Susac syndrome was antigen driven was tested using repertoire sequencing. CD8+ T cell repertoire clonality was compared between about a dozen healthy donors, approximately 14 Susac syndrome patients and roughly 15 multiple sclerosis patients. Overall study outcomes, separate from this receptor: The study acknowledged that relatively few individuals were included in the TCR sequencing and HLA analysis. In the total CD8+ and CD8+ TEMRA repertoires, sixteen and five Susac-specific public clones, respectively, were identified. Clonal expansion was seen in Susac syndrome CD8+ repertoires, peaking in CD8+ TEMRA cells and being greater in clinically active patients than in remitting ones.

As regards this clonotype: What this receptor recognizes is not known. Per-base qualities were not stored, and no clone one base away is much larger.

RNA was extracted with the RNeasy kit and about 0.45 to 1 ug was reverse transcribed using random hexamers. The immunoSEQ multiplex PCR assay, covering 54 Vbeta and 13 Jbeta segments, was used to amplify TCR beta CDR3 regions. Bias from PCR amplification was corrected by using a synthetic template baseline for primer optimization and for computational correction. The study's processing was this. Only productive sequences were kept, with reads annotated to V, D and J genes according to IMGT and analyzed in immunoSEQ Analyzer. To calculate clonality, Shannon entropy was normalized by log2 of the number of productive unique sequences and then subtracted from one. For each patient and control, public and private clones were evaluated within the 100 most prevalent clones. Clones were defined as Susac-specific when absent from the healthy and MS cohorts, from 1052 published viral clones and from other ImmuneACCESS disease sequences. The public sequencing data were trimmed at Q25 with fastp and processed into clonotypes with MiXCR by TCRdb, which kept only in-frame beta chains. For every CDR3 protein sequence, its rows merge into one entry that carries the most common genes and DNA. The V and J calls and clone size are TCRdb's, not the authors'. The sample has approximately 25,000 distinct CDR3 sequences on record, 80% to 95% of them singletons. The top ten clonotypes cover approximately 0.62% of the sample.

CDR1 and CDR2, per the germline V gene, are SGHRS and YFSETQ. From cysteine to phenylalanine, the CDR3 is 15 amino acids long. Only CDR3 DNA is held: 45 bases, read in frame from base 1. Trimming at the junction amounts to 0 bases on V and 2 bases on J, and the germline ends lie 12 bases apart. Peripheral blood CD8+ and CD4+ T cells from healthy donors, Susac syndrome patients and multiple sclerosis patients were profiled by high-throughput TCR beta sequencing. Susac syndrome patients met recently defined diagnostic criteria for definite or probable disease. Bulk CD8+ and CD4+ T cells were purified magnetically by negative isolation, whereas CD8+ TEMRA cells were enriched by FACS. Blood was collected in EDTA tubes and processed within 24 hours, with PBMCs isolated through density gradient centrifugation. PBMCs intended for TCR sequencing were cryopreserved in liquid nitrogen and were subsequently thawed in a 37 degrees C water bath. The sorted or isolated CD4+, CD8+ and CD8+ TEMRA cells reached a purity of at least 90%.

The sample was CD8+ T cells from PBMCs. The sequence was collected from a human donor with Susac syndrome. Recombination linked TRBV5-1 to TRBJ2-7; the D gene remains uncertain. This receptor has the CDR3 CASSLDTGHTYEQYF. The DNA sequence reads TGCGCCAGCAGCTTGGATACGGGTCATACCTACGAGCAGTACTTC.